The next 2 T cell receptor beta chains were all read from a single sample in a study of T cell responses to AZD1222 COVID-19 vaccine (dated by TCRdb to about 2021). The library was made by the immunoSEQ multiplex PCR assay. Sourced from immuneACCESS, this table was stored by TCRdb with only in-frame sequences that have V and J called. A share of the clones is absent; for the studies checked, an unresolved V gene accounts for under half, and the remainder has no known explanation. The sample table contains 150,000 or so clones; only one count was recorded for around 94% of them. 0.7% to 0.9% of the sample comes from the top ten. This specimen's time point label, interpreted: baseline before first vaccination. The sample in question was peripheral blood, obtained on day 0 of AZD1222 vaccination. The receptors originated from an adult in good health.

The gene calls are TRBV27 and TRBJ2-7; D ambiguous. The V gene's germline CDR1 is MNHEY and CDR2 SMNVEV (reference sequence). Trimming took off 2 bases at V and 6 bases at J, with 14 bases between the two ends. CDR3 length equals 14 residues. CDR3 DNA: TGTGCCAGCAGTTTAGGCGTTCCCGGGCTCGAGCAGTACTTC. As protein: CASSLGVPGLEQYF.

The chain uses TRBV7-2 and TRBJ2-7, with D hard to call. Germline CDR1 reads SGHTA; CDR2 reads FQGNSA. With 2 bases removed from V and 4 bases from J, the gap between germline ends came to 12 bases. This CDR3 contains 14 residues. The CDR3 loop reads CASSLLNGNYEQYF. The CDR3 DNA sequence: TGTGCCAGCAGCTTATTGAACGGAAATTACGAGCAGTACTTC.